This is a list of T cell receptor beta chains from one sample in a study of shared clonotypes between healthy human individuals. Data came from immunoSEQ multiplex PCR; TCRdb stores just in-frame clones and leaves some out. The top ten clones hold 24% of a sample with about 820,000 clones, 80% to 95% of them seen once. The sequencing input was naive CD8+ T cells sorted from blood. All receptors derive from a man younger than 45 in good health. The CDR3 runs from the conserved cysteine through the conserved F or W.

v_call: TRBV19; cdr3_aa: CASSRWQTNYGYTF
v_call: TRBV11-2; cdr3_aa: CASSSGYNHEKLFF
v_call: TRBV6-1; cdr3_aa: CASSEARGAGDETQYF
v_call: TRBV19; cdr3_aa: CASTPSIADTQYF
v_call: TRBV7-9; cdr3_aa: CASSPRDGVQPQHF
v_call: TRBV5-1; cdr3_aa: CASSLVGFGTEAFF
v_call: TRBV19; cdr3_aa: CASSKLGIDTQYF
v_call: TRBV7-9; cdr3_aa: CASSTPWVSEQYF
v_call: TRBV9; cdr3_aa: CASSPRTSGSYEQYF
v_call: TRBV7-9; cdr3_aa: CASSSSRESTDTQYF
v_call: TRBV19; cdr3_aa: CASSPGVAGVLYNEQFF
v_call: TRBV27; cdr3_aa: CASSPSGVGQPQHF
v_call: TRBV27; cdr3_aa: CASSFSLTSLADTQYF
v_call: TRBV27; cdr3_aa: CASSWFSGSSYNEQFF
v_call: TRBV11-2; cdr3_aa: CASSPVGTGTYEQYF
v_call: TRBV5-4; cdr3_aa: CASSLGGQELFF
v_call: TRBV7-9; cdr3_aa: CASSSGTSGNRPQYF
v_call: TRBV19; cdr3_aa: CASSITGGYGYTF
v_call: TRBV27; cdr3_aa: CASSLSGGTYGYTF
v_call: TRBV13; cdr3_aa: CASSLMGEQYF
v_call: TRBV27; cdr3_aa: CASSFLGDEQFF
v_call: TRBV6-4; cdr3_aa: CASSDSPGTAPNEQYF
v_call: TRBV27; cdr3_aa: CASSLSGTLDPYEQYF
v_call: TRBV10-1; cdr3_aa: CASSDPTGTEAFF
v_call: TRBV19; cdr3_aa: CASSIGGITNTGELFF
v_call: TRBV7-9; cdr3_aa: CASSPKEGNTGELFF
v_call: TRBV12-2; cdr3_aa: CASRSPGTGCNEQFF
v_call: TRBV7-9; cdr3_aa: CASSPTLGESPTDTQYF
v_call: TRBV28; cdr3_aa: CASIGRGAFNGYTF
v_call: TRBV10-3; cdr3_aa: CAISDPTGNEAFF
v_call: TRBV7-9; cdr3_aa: CASSLVGQDGYTF
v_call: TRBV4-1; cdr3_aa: CASSQTPSGRVLGYTF
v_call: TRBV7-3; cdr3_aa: CASSPPQGEQFF
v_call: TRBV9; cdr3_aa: CASSVEPGELFF
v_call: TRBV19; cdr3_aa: CASSPGTGGGDTQYF
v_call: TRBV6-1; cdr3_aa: CASSEMGLVDEQFF
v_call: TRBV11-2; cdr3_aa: CASSLDRSGRSTGTQYF
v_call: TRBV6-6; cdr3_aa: CASSLPGGLFF
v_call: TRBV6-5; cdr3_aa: CASSLGGAQETQYF
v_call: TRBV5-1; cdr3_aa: CASSLKGPSETQYF
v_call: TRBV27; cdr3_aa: CASSLRSDTQYF
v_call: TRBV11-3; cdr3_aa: CASSLDSSYEQYF
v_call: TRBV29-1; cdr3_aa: CSVEGQGVVNEQFF
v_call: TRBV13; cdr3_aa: CASSLSQKYNEQFF
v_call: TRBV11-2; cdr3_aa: CASSLGGQTSTDTQYF
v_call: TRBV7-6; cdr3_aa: CASSSYQETQYF
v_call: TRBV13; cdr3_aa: CASRIEGLTEAFF
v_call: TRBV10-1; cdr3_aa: CASSDGLAGVYEQYF
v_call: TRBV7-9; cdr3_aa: CASSWLQGYPNEQYF
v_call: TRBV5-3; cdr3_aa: CARGRQGHYEQYF
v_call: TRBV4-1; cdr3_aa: CASSLGLAGGDEQFF
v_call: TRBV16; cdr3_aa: CASSPIRSGTGKNTEAFF
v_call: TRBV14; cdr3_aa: CASSQEPSGRASNTGELFF
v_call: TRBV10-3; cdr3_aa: CAIREEVAPPYEQYF
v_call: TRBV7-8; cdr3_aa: CASSLAQGLRYEQYF
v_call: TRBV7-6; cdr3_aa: CASSLDRSNEQFF
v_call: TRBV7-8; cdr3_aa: CASIQSHSGANVLTF
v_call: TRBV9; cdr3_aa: CASSLLATRTDTQYF
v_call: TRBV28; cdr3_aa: CASSLTLAVSYEQYF